The entry below gives a single T cell receptor beta chain sequence along with its context. Noted treatment: some 20 received Ad26.COV2.S at low or high dose, single or two shots; about 5 received placebo; per-sample allocation not given. Sample collection was performed on day 63 after the first vaccine or placebo injection. The individual, an adult aged 18-55 years, was a donor in Boston. This specimen comes from a study of Ad26.COV2.S vaccination and SARS-CoV-2 variants. The CDR3 loop spans 16 amino acids. Germline CDR1 SGHTA, CDR2 FQGTGA. V shed 2 bases, J shed 5 bases, and the junction held 8 bases outside the gene matches. Assay used: immunoSEQ multiplex PCR; TCRdb lists only in-frame clones, some missing. Here the sample spans some 450,000 clones, roughly 88% being singletons.

The sample was peripheral blood, taken in a trial of Ad26.COV2.S vaccine versus placebo. This sequence joins TRBV7-3 and TRBJ2-2, with 7 positions matching TRBD2. The TCR comes from a person between 18 and 60 years old who received the Ad26.COV2.S COVID-19 vaccine or a placebo. CDR3 DNA: TGTGCCAGCAGCTTACGAACGGGACTACTAACCGGGGAGCTGTTTTTT. It encodes CASSLRTGLLTGELFF.